The 20 T cell receptor beta chains below all came from one sample that was sequenced in a study of cytomegalovirus exposure and HLA in healthy donors. Use of 60 Vbeta and 13 Jbeta primers characterized the PCR. Using immunoSEQ multiplex PCR, the repertoire was profiled, and TCRdb retains in-frame clones only, with some absent. The repertoire has over 120,000 clones, approximately 80% of them found once; the top ten carry approximately 4.1%. Sequences were obtained from PBMCs. The receptors were gathered from a man aged 40-49 years in good health and CMV-seronegative.

This clone was seen only once. This chain links TRBV5-6 with TRBJ2-3; the match to TRBD2 covers 11 bases. Per the germline V gene, CDR1 is SGHDT and CDR2 is YYEEEE. The CDR3 runs to 16 residues. Trimming cost V 0 bases and J 3 bases; bases outside gene matches: 3. The CDR3 is CASSLGLAGRTDTQYF. The DNA for the CDR3 is TGTGCCAGCAGCTTGGGACTAGCGGGGAGGACAGATACGCAGTATTTT.

V and J are TRBV4-3 and TRBJ2-2; D is uncertain. Deletions cut 4 bases from V and 2 bases from J, with 11 bases between. CDR3 length: 15 amino acids. The germline gives CDR1 LGHNA, CDR2 YSLEER. The CDR3 here is CASSPTYPNTGELFF. For the CDR3, the DNA is TGCGCCAGCAGCCCAACTTACCCTAACACCGGGGAGCTGTTTTTT.

J is TRBJ1-3 and V is TRBV4-1; the D gene is possibly TRBD1 (5 bases). Trimming shortened V by 1 base and J by 9 bases, and 13 bases separated the two germline ends. The V gene's germline CDR1 is MGHRA and CDR2 YSYEKL. The CDR3 totals 14 residues. The CDR3 region has the DNA TGCGCCAGCAGCCAAGTCACAGGTTCGACCACCATATATTTT. Protein: CASSQVTGSTTIYF.

The rearrangement uses TRBV7-8 and TRBJ1-1; D is unclear. The germline V and J ends were trimmed by 0 bases and 4 bases, with 9 bases remaining between them. Germline V CDR1 and CDR2: SGHVS, FQNEAQ. The CDR3 has 14 residues. Here the CDR3 DNA reads TGTGCCAGCAGCTTAGCGGCCAGTGGCACTGAAGCTTTCTTT. It encodes CASSLAASGTEAFF. The whole variable domain, remainder taken from reference TRBV7-8 and TRBJ1-1, is GAGVSQSPRYKVAKRGQDVALRCDPISGHVSLFWYQQALGQGPEFLTYFQNEAQLDKSGLPSDRFFAERPEGSVSTLKIQRTQQEDSAVYLCASSLAASGTEAFFGQGTRLTVV.

Worth noting for this clone: Other DNA sequences in the same sample also yield this CDR3. The V gene is TRBV7-8, the J gene TRBJ1-5; 7 bases align to TRBD1. Germline V gene lookup returns CDR1 SGHVS and CDR2 FQNEAQ. The CDR3 length is 15 residues. With 4 bases clipped from V and 3 bases from J, the junction kept 6 bases outside the gene matches. DNA of the CDR3: TGTGCCAGCAGCTCCTCAGGGGGAGTCAATCAGCCCCAGCATTTT. Encoded protein: CASSSSGGVNQPQHF.

This clone was found once. The rearrangement joins TRBV13 to TRBJ2-3; D is possibly TRBD2 (5 bases). Germline-derived CDR1 and CDR2 are PRHDT and FYEKMQ (reference sequence). The CDR3 has 13 residues. Deletions cut 3 bases from V and 7 bases from J, with 11 bases between. CDR3 in DNA: TGTGCCAGCAGCTTCCCTCCGGGAAATACGCAGTATTTT. Encoded protein: CASSFPPGNTQYF.

A word on this clone: This specimen includes other DNA sequences encoding the same CDR3. The chain combines TRBV4-1 with TRBJ1-2, with TRBD1 identical over 7 bases. The CDR3 is 15 amino acids. The V segment lost 0 bases and the J segment 2 bases; nucleotides outside the gene matches: 3. The germline CDR1 and CDR2 sequences are MGHRA and YSYEKL. The CDR3 DNA sequence: TGCGCCAGCAGCCAAGATCCGACAGGGAACTATGGCTACACCTTC. Translating gives CASSQDPTGNYGYTF.

The chain combines TRBV2 with TRBJ1-5; 7 nucleotides align to TRBD1. Germline V gene lookup returns CDR1 SNHLY and CDR2 FYNNEI. Trimming removed 8 bases from V and 2 bases from J; junction bases left unmatched: 3. This CDR3 is built from 13 residues. CDR3 in DNA: TGTGCCAGCTCTGACAGGGGCAATCAGCCCCAGCATTTT. Translation gives CASSDRGNQPQHF.

The chain uses TRBV6-1 and TRBJ2-3; D unresolved. The V and J ends lost 3 bases and 11 bases respectively, with 15 bases between them. CDR1 and CDR2 (germline): MNHNS, SASEGT. The CDR3 totals 13 residues. CDR3 DNA: TGTGCCAGCAGTGACACGCCCGGAGTGAAGCAGTATTTT. This codes for CASSDTPGVKQYF.

About this clone: At one end the junction does not follow the germline gene, possibly because of a read error. The V call is TRBV25-1, the J call TRBJ2-7, with TRBD1 as a possible D gene (5 bases). This CDR3 region has 12 residues. From germline, CDR1 is MGHDK and CDR2 SYGVNS. This chain's CDR3 is CASSEQGYDQYF. Here the CDR3 DNA reads TGTGCCAGCAGTGAACAGGGTTACGACCAGTACTTC.

The rearrangement joins TRBV5-4 to TRBJ2-5; D uncertain. The CDR3 contains 14 residues. V was pared by 4 bases and J by 5 bases, with 15 bases between. The germline gives CDR1 SGHNT, CDR2 YYREEE (reference sequence). The chain's CDR3 is CASSLPNYGETQYF. In DNA, the CDR3 is TGTGCCAGCAGCCTGCCCAACTACGGCGAGACCCAGTACTTC.

The count of this clone is one. The chain carries TRBV11-2 and TRBJ2-5; D is uncertain. Trimming removed 3 bases at V and 1 base at J, with 12 bases between. The germline gives CDR1 SGHAT, CDR2 FQNNGV. This CDR3 spans 15 amino acids. The CDR3 coding sequence is TGTGCCAGCAGCTTCGGCAGCGCAACCCAAGAGACCCAGTACTTC. As protein: CASSFGSATQETQYF.

This chain links TRBV6-5 with TRBJ1-1; maybe TRBD1 (5 bases). Per the germline V gene, CDR1 is MNHEY and CDR2 is SVGAGI. The V end lost 2 bases, the J end lost 10 bases, and 14 bases lay between the germline ends. CDR3 length equals 13 residues. CDR3 amino acids: CASSYEAGRGAFF. The CDR3 nucleotides are TGTGCCAGCAGTTACGAGGCAGGGCGGGGAGCTTTCTTT.

A few counts support this clone. V is TRBV6-1 and J is TRBJ1-6, with TRBD1 matching over 7 bases. This CDR3 spans 15 amino acids. Trimming cost V 5 bases and J 6 bases; bases outside gene matches: 7. Germline assignment: CDR1 MNHNS and CDR2 SASEGT. CDR3 DNA sequence: TGTGCCAGCAGTAAGGACAGGTTCCTTAATTCACCCCTCCACTTT. It yields the protein CASSKDRFLNSPLHF.

The CDR3 is CASQDDSNTIYF. The CDR3 nucleotides are TGTGCCAGTCAAGATGACTCGAACACCATATATTTT. This chain links TRBV2 with TRBJ1-3; D gene unclear. The CDR3 is made up of 12 amino acids. The germline gives CDR1 SNHLY, CDR2 FYNNEI. Trimming took 9 bases from V and 7 from J, leaving 13 bases between them.

The V gene is TRBV28, the J gene TRBJ1-3, with D unresolved. The germline V gene has CDR1 MDHEN and CDR2 SYDVKM. This CDR3 region has 14 residues. Trimming took off 2 bases at V and 0 bases at J, with 5 bases between the two ends. CDR3 sequence (DNA): TGTGCCAGCAGTTTACTTCCCTCTGGAAACACCATATATTTT. This codes for CASSLLPSGNTIYF.

The V and J genes are TRBV28 and TRBJ1-1; 7 bases are a match to TRBD1. Per germline, CDR1 MDHEN and CDR2 SYDVKM. The CDR3 consists of 13 residues. V trimming: 10 bases; J trimming: 10 bases; junction bases outside the gene matches: 15. CDR3 DNA sequence: TGTGCCATTCGAACAGGGGCTAAACTGGTAGCTTTCTTT. Its protein product is CAIRTGAKLVAFF. Variable domain in full (rest from reference TRBV28 and TRBJ1-1): DVKVTQSSRYLVKRTGEKVFLECVQDMDHENMFWYRQDPGLGLRLIYFSYDVKMKEKGDIPEGYSVSREKKERFSLILESASTNQTSMYLCAIRTGAKLVAFFGQGTRLTVV.

The V and J genes are TRBV19 and TRBJ2-1, with 10 bases matching TRBD2. Looked up from germline, CDR1 is LNHDA and CDR2 is SQIVND (reference sequence). This CDR3 is built from 16 residues. V was pared by 2 bases and J by 4 bases, with 5 bases of the junction left unmatched. CDR3 nucleotides: TGTGCCAGTAGTATACTTAGCGGGGGGCCTTACAATGAGCAGTTCTTC. Its protein product is CASSILSGGPYNEQFF. The full variable domain, with the rest looked up from reference TRBV19 and TRBJ2-1, is DGGITQSPKYLFRKEGQNVTLSCEQNLNHDAMYWYRQDPGQGLRLIYYSQIVNDFQKGDIAEGYSVSREKKESFPLTVTSAQKNPTAFYLCASSILSGGPYNEQFFGPGTRLTVL.

The chain recombines TRBV7-2 with TRBJ1-2; D is perhaps TRBD1 (5 bases). The CDR3 spans 13 residues. The ends were cut back, 7 bases at V and 5 bases at J, with 14 bases in the middle. The germline V gene has CDR1 SGHTA and CDR2 FQGNSA. CDR3 loop: CASTRQQMYGYTF. Here the CDR3 DNA reads TGTGCCAGCACGCGACAGCAGATGTATGGCTACACCTTC.

V is TRBV5-1 and J is TRBJ2-3, with unresolved D. Germline CDR1 SGHRS, CDR2 YFSETQ. This CDR3 spans 15 amino acids. Trimming took off 6 bases at V and 3 bases at J, with 17 bases between the two ends. The CDR3 here is CASNLVAVLTDTQYF. CDR3 in DNA: TGCGCCAGCAACCTGGTAGCAGTTTTGACAGATACGCAGTATTTT.